This record looks at one T cell receptor (beta chain) sequence and its context. No antigen is known for it. The data were taken from a study of long-term antiretroviral therapy in people with HIV. Study findings and constraints: Pre-ART clonal expansions dominated every time point's repertoire. ART adherence was not documented, and neither viral resistance nor therapy changes had any data. Narrower CDR3 length ranges marked HIV repertoires relative to controls. Diversity went up after ART and still fell short of transplant donor controls.

The libraries were made with immunoSEQ v3.0 at survey level. Profiling relied on immunoSEQ multiplex PCR, and the TCRdb table lists in-frame clones only, not all of them. The data show over 30,000 clones, less than 90% seen once. This clonotype was obtained from a man younger than 35 with HIV. This sample comprised unsorted PBMCs, obtained 1 year after starting antiretroviral therapy.

For the CDR3, the DNA is TGTGCCAGCAGTTTCGGGACTAGCGGGAGGGAAGCAGATACGCAGTATTTT. It encodes CASSFGTSGREADTQYF. This rearrangement joins TRBV28 to TRBJ2-3, with TRBD2 matching 16 bases. Germline V CDR1 and CDR2: MDHEN, SYDVKM. V lost 3 bases, J lost 4 bases, and 4 bases stayed unmatched. CDR3 size: 17 residues.